Below, 14 T cell receptor beta chains from the same sample are listed, as sequenced in a study of cytomegalovirus exposure and HLA in healthy donors. In the PCR, 60 Vbeta and 13 Jbeta primers were used. Clones were read by immunoSEQ multiplex PCR, and TCRdb kept only the in-frame ones, dropping some. This sample carries 80,000 to 100,000 clones, with about 0.5% going to the ten biggest clones. The sample consisted of PBMCs. These receptor sequences come from a man aged 45 to 65 in good health and CMV-seronegative.

The chain couples TRBV5-1 to TRBJ1-1; 8 bases agree with TRBD1. The germline V gene encodes CDR1 SGHRS and CDR2 YFSETQ. The CDR3 extends over 13 amino acids. V trimming: 3 bases; J trimming: 4 bases; junction bases outside the gene matches: 2. CDR3 region: CASSYTGGTEAFF. DNA of the CDR3: TGCGCCAGCAGCTACACAGGGGGCACTGAAGCTTTCTTT.

The chain combines TRBV10-3 with TRBJ2-7, with TRBD1 matching 7 bases. CDR3 length equals 15 residues. Germline CDR1 ENHRY, CDR2 SYGVKD. V lost 3 bases and J lost 2; bases outside the gene matches: 7. The CDR3 sequence is CAISDGRQGPYEQYF. In nucleotides, the CDR3 is TGTGCCATCAGTGATGGGAGACAGGGCCCCTACGAGCAGTACTTC.

This chain connects TRBV5-1 to TRBJ2-7; D not resolved. The V end lost 7 bases, the J end lost 4 bases, and 9 bases lay between the germline ends. CDR1 SGHRS and CDR2 YFSETQ come from the germline V gene. The CDR3 loop spans 11 amino acids. The CDR3 DNA reads as TGCGCCAGCTCTTTAGATTACGAGCAGTACTTC. This encodes CASSLDYEQYF. The complete variable domain, with remaining parts taken from reference TRBV5-1 and TRBJ2-7, reads KAGVTQTPRYLIKTRGQQVTLSCSPISGHRSVSWYQQTPGQGLQFLFEYFSETQRNKGNFPGRFSGRQFSNSRSEMNVSTLELGDSALYLCASSLDYEQYFGPGTRLTVT.

This rearrangement joins TRBV7-9 to TRBJ1-1; 7 positions agree with TRBD1. Germline V gene lookup returns CDR1 SEHNR and CDR2 FQNEAQ (reference sequence). The CDR3 consists of 15 residues. V lost 2 bases to trimming and J lost 5 bases; unmatched junction nucleotides: 8. CDR3 nucleotide sequence: TGTGCCAGCAGCTTATTTCAGGGGGGAGAGACTGAAGCTTTCTTT. It is translated as CASSLFQGGETEAFF.

The CDR3 DNA is TGTGCCAGCAGCCAAGTCTCGACAGGAAAGAACACCGGGGAGCTGTTTTTT. Translation gives CASSQVSTGKNTGELFF. This chain connects TRBV4-2 to TRBJ2-2; weak D call: TRBD1 (6 bases). Germline CDR1 and CDR2: LGHNA and YNFKEQ. V lost 1 base and J 1 base, leaving 13 bases between the germline ends. This CDR3 is built from 17 residues.

This chain joins TRBV29-1 and TRBJ1-4, with TRBD1 matching over 7 bases. Trimming at V came to 4 bases and at J to 7 bases, leaving 0 bases not matched to a gene. The germline V gene encodes CDR1 SQVTM and CDR2 ANQGSEA. The CDR3 is 11 amino acids. The CDR3 DNA reads as TGCAGCGTTGGGGACAGTGAAAAACTGTTTTTT. The encoded protein is CSVGDSEKLFF.

This chain joins TRBV28 and TRBJ2-7; 8 bases map to TRBD1. There are 15 residues in the CDR3. Germline V gene lookup returns CDR1 MDHEN and CDR2 SYDVKM. J was trimmed by 3 bases and V by 5 bases; bases with no gene match: 9. Here the CDR3 DNA reads TGTGCCAGCAGTGCATACGGGACAGGCGACTACGAGCAGTACTTC. It yields the protein CASSAYGTGDYEQYF.

The chain employs TRBV27 and TRBJ1-2; 9 bases map to TRBD1. The CDR3 contains 18 residues. Germline lookup yields CDR1 MNHEY and CDR2 SMNVEV (reference sequence). With 3 bases clipped from V and 4 bases from J, the junction kept 15 bases outside the gene matches. The CDR3 here is CASSFHPRTGEHLYGYTF. DNA of the CDR3: TGTGCCAGCAGTTTCCATCCTAGGACAGGGGAACATCTCTATGGCTACACCTTC.

The chain recombines TRBV18 with TRBJ2-7; TRBD1 matches 8 bases. The CDR3 totals 14 residues. V trimming: 3 bases; J trimming: 7 bases; junction bases outside the gene matches: 8. Per the germline V gene, CDR1 is KGHSH and CDR2 is LQKENI. CDR3 protein: CASSPETGAWEQYF. For the CDR3, the DNA is TGTGCCAGCTCACCGGAGACAGGGGCTTGGGAGCAGTACTTC.

The genes are TRBV9 and TRBJ1-1; D unresolved. CDR1 and CDR2 (germline): SGDLS, YYNGEE. This CDR3 spans 14 amino acids. Deletions cut 0 bases from V and 2 bases from J, with 8 bases between. The CDR3 sequence: CASSVGRRNTEAFF. For the CDR3, the DNA is TGTGCCAGCAGCGTAGGCAGGCGTAACACTGAAGCTTTCTTT.

This chain uses TRBV6-5 with TRBJ1-1, with a tentative D call TRBD1 (5 bases). V lost 5 bases, J lost 3 bases, and 13 bases lay in between. From germline, CDR1 is MNHEY and CDR2 SVGAGI. This CDR3 has 14 residues. The CDR3 coding sequence is TGTGCCAGCAGTCGGTTGACAGCTGACACTGAAGCTTTCTTT. Protein product: CASSRLTADTEAFF.

The chain links TRBV5-1 to TRBJ2-7; TRBD1 matches at 11 bases. Germline V gene lookup returns CDR1 SGHRS and CDR2 YFSETQ. The CDR3 is made up of 15 amino acids. The V segment lost 5 bases and the J segment 6 bases; nucleotides outside the gene matches: 10. CDR3 DNA sequence: TGCGCCAGCAGACCGACCGGGACAGGGGGTTTCGAGCAGTACTTC. Its protein is CASRPTGTGGFEQYF.

The chain joins TRBV7-9 to TRBJ2-7; D unclear. Trimming stripped 6 bases from V and 0 bases from J, with 18 bases between. In germline, CDR1 is SEHNR, CDR2 FQNEAQ (reference sequence). The CDR3 extends over 16 amino acids. Here the CDR3 reads CASRNSVRLSSYEQYF. CDR3 nucleotides: TGTGCCAGCAGGAACTCCGTTCGACTGAGCTCCTACGAGCAGTACTTC.

This chain connects TRBV5-4 to TRBJ2-1; 9 positions match TRBD1. With V trimmed by 0 bases and J by 7 bases, 5 bases remained unmatched. The CDR3 runs 15 residues. CDR1 is SGHNT and CDR2 is YYREEE in the germline V gene (reference sequence). The CDR3 reads CASSLDETGGNEQFF. The CDR3 bases are TGTGCCAGCAGCTTGGACGAGACAGGGGGAAATGAGCAGTTCTTC.